These 18 T cell receptor beta chains share one sample of origin, sequenced in a study of T cell responses to AZD1222 COVID-19 vaccine listed by TCRdb under 2021. The time point label on this specimen signifies: about 28 days (+/-7) after the second vaccine dose. Library prep was done by the immunoSEQ multiplex PCR assay. The table comes from immuneACCESS by way of TCRdb, which keeps in-frame sequences with V and J called. Part of the clones is missing from these tables; in studies checked, under half for an unresolved V gene and the rest for unknown reasons. Within this sample are approximately 110,000 clones, with about 90% of them counted one time only. About 7.5% of the sample belongs to the ten largest clones. The sequenced sample was peripheral blood, obtained 28 days after the second AZD1222 dose. The receptors derive from an adult who received the AZD1222 COVID-19 vaccine.

The chain recombines TRBV7-9 with TRBJ2-2, with D uncertain. Germline CDR1 SEHNR, CDR2 FQNEAQ (reference sequence). V was trimmed by 2 bases and J by 7 bases, leaving 2 bases between them. The CDR3 runs 11 residues. This CDR3 reads CASSLFGELFF. The CDR3 DNA sequence: TGTGCCAGCAGCTTATTCGGGGAGCTGTTTTTT.

This chain connects TRBV6-5 to TRBJ2-3; TRBD2 aligns across 11 bases. Germline trimming cut 11 bases from V and 0 bases from J; bases unmatched to any gene: 7. This CDR3 contains 15 residues. CDR1 is MNHEY and CDR2 is SVGAGI in the germline V gene. CDR3 bases: TGTGCCGTGAGACTAGCGGGATTCAGCACAGATACGCAGTATTTT. Its protein is CAVRLAGFSTDTQYF.

V is TRBV7-8 and J is TRBJ2-3; 11 nucleotides align to TRBD2. V shed 4 bases and J 2 bases; nucleotides not matched to a gene: 11. The CDR3 has 18 amino acids. CDR1 and CDR2 (germline): SGHVS, FQNEAQ. This CDR3 reads CASSSYRTSGRLTDTQYF. In DNA form, the CDR3 reads TGTGCCAGCAGCTCGTACCGGACTAGCGGGCGCCTCACAGATACGCAGTATTTT.

A few counts support this clone. CDR3: CASSLPDGGDGYTF. In DNA form, the CDR3 reads TGTGCCAGCAGTTTACCCGACGGGGGGGATGGCTACACCTTC. The chain employs TRBV28 and TRBJ1-2; D might be TRBD1 (5 bases). Germline loops: CDR1 MDHEN, CDR2 SYDVKM. The CDR3 is 14 amino acids. V was pared by 2 bases and J by 6 bases, with 13 bases between.

The rearrangement uses TRBV5-4 and TRBJ1-5; D gene ambiguous. The germline V and J ends were trimmed by 2 bases and 2 bases, with 8 bases remaining between them. Per germline, CDR1 SGHNT and CDR2 YYREEE (reference sequence). This CDR3 comprises 14 residues. The CDR3 loop reads CASSFHGGNQPQHF. CDR3 nucleotide sequence: TGTGCCAGCAGCTTTCATGGAGGCAATCAGCCCCAGCATTTT.

CDR3 DNA: TGTGCCAGCGTGTTTCGGAGCAATCAGCCCCAGCATTTT. Its protein is CASVFRSNQPQHF. The gene calls are TRBV2 and TRBJ1-5; no firm D call. The CDR3 is 13 amino acids. V was trimmed by 8 bases and J by 1 base, leaving 9 bases between them. CDR1 is SNHLY and CDR2 is FYNNEI in the germline V gene.

The chain uses TRBV6-1 and TRBJ1-1; D gene unclear. The CDR3 is 11 residues long. Germline loops: CDR1 MNHNS, CDR2 SASEGT. Trimming cost V 2 bases and J 2 bases, with 0 bases left between them. The CDR3 nucleotides are TGTGCCAGCAGTGAAAACACTGAAGCTTTCTTT. Translating it yields CASSENTEAFF.

The V call is TRBV7-2, the J call TRBJ1-2; D possibly corresponds to TRBD1 (6 bases). V gave up 5 bases and J gave up 6 bases, with 19 bases separating them. CDR1 SGHTA and CDR2 FQGNSA come from the germline V gene. The length of the CDR3 is 15 residues. CDR3 residues: CASSLVWAGVDGYTF. For the CDR3, the DNA is TGTGCCAGCAGCCTCGTCTGGGCAGGGGTTGATGGCTACACCTTC.

The V call is TRBV15, the J call TRBJ2-4; 7 nucleotides align to TRBD1. V shed 3 bases and J 1 base; nucleotides not matched to a gene: 3. The CDR3 contains 15 residues. CDR1 LNHNV and CDR2 YYDKDF come from the germline V gene (reference sequence). The CDR3 coding sequence is TGTGCCACCAGCAGCCCGACAGGGGCCAAAAACATTCAGTACTTC. It specifies CATSSPTGAKNIQYF.

This chain joins TRBV11-2 and TRBJ1-6, with D possibly matching TRBD1 (6 bases). Germline CDR1 SGHAT, CDR2 FQNNGV. This CDR3 has 13 residues. V lost 1 base and J 10 bases, leaving 8 bases between the germline ends. The CDR3 DNA reads TGTGCCAGCAGCTTAGTGGGGGCCTCACCCCTCCACTTT. Its protein is CASSLVGASPLHF.

The DNA for the CDR3 is TGTGCCAGCTCACCACACGGAGATCAGCCCCAGCATTTT. Its protein product is CASSPHGDQPQHF. The chain uses TRBV18 and TRBJ1-5, with D uncertain. This CDR3 comprises 13 residues. Germline CDR1 and CDR2: KGHSH and LQKENI. Trimming stripped 1 base from V and 5 bases from J, with 6 bases between.

The chain employs TRBV7-2 and TRBJ1-1, with 7 bases that match TRBD1. J lost 7 bases, V lost 0 bases, and 2 bases had no gene match. Per germline, CDR1 SGHTA and CDR2 FQGNSA. The CDR3 is 13 residues long. CDR3 in amino acids: CASSLAGGLEAFF. The CDR3 DNA sequence: TGTGCCAGCAGCTTAGCAGGGGGCCTTGAAGCTTTCTTT.

V usage is TRBV18 and J usage is TRBJ1-1; 9 bases map to TRBD1. Germline V gene lookup returns CDR1 KGHSH and CDR2 LQKENI. The CDR3 totals 16 residues. The ends lost 3 bases at V and 5 bases at J; junction bases unmatched: 10. The CDR3 reads CASSPLRQGGETEAFF. Here the CDR3 DNA reads TGTGCCAGCTCACCCCTTCGACAGGGGGGGGAAACTGAAGCTTTCTTT.

V gene TRBV5-1 combines with J gene TRBJ1-3, with a possible D match to TRBD1 (5 bases). The ends were cut back, 0 bases at V and 4 bases at J, with 14 bases in the middle. The CDR3 covers 16 residues. CDR1 is SGHRS and CDR2 is YFSETQ in the germline V gene. CDR3 region: CASSLDGQGSGNTIYF. CDR3 nucleotides: TGCGCCAGCAGCTTGGACGGTCAGGGCTCCGGAAACACCATATATTTT.

The CDR3: CASSLTRNSYNEQFF. The CDR3 coding sequence is TGTGCCAGCAGCCTCACACGAAACTCCTACAATGAGCAGTTCTTC. The chain carries TRBV5-4 and TRBJ2-1, with D uncertain. CDR1 and CDR2 from the germline V gene are SGHNT and YYREEE (reference sequence). Trimming pared 4 bases from V and 0 bases from J, leaving 11 bases between. The CDR3 covers 15 residues.

The V call is TRBV5-1, the J call TRBJ2-1, with 7 bases that match TRBD2. Germline loops: CDR1 SGHRS, CDR2 YFSETQ. The V gene end was trimmed by 1 base and the J gene end by 7 bases; junction bases not matched to a gene: 11. The length of the CDR3 is 16 residues. DNA of the CDR3: TGCGCCAGCAGCTTGATCTGGGACTACACCCAAAATGAGCAGTTCTTC. It encodes CASSLIWDYTQNEQFF.

The chain links TRBV9 to TRBJ1-2; D uncertain. The germline gives CDR1 SGDLS, CDR2 YYNGEE. Trimming took 3 bases from V and 4 from J, leaving 13 bases between them. CDR3 length: 14 residues. Here the CDR3 DNA reads TGTGCCAGCAGCGCCCGGGAGACGATCTATGGCTACACCTTC. Translating it yields CASSARETIYGYTF.

The V and J genes are TRBV4-1 and TRBJ1-5; 9 bases are shared with TRBD1. Looked up from germline, CDR1 is MGHRA and CDR2 is YSYEKL. CDR3 size: 18 residues. The J segment lost 2 bases and the V segment lost 0 bases, leaving 8 bases of the junction unmatched. The CDR3 bases are TGCGCCAGCAGCCAAGAGCGTCCCGGGACAGGGCGCAATCAGCCCCAGCATTTT. Protein product: CASSQERPGTGRNQPQHF.